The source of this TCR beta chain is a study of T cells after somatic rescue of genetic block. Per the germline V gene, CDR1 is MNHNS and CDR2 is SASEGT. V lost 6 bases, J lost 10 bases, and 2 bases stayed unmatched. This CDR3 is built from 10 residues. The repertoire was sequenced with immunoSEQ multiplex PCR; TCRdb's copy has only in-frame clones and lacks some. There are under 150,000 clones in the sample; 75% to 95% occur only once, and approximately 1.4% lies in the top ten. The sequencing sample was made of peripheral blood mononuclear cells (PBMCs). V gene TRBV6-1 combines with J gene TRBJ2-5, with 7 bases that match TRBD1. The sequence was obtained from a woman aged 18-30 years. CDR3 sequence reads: CASRQGDQYF. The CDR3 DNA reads TGTGCCAGCAGGCAGGGGGACCAGTACTTC.